The TCR beta chain under discussion was sequenced for a study of tumor-infiltrating lymphocytes in primary liver carcinoma. Notes on the study in general: Bulk, unsorted sampling meant CD4+ and CD8+ repertoires went uncompared. Pairs of tumor regions overlapped more than tumor-adjacent and tumor-blood pairs did.

The CDR3 spans 12 residues. CDR1 is SGHNT and CDR2 is YENEEA in the germline V gene. Unsorted whole blood served as the source of blood RNA, and germline DNA was extracted as well. Using a constant-region primer together with ProtoScript II reverse transcriptase, TCR beta cDNA was made from approximately 500 ng of total RNA. A slightly modified ARM-PCR protocol with three nested multiplex PCR rounds produced these TCR beta libraries. Researchers ran the first two PCR rounds for about 11 cycles each with TRBV1-TRBV30 forward primers and a C-beta reverse primer. TCRdb redid the calling of the multiplex PCR reads with MiXCR, one entry per CDR3 protein. The sample holds hundreds of thousands of distinct CDR3 sequences, 45% to 70% seen once. Details on this clonotype: The antigen is not known. The germline gene is not matched at one end of the junction; a read error may be the cause.

The rearrangement joins TRBV11-3 to TRBJ1-1; D not certain. This TCR was recovered from a woman in her thirties with primary liver carcinoma and hepatitis B virus infection. Material: peripheral blood. The CDR3 DNA reads TGTGTCAGCAGTCAGGTTAACACTGAAGCTATCTTT. Encoded protein: CVSSQVNTEAIF.